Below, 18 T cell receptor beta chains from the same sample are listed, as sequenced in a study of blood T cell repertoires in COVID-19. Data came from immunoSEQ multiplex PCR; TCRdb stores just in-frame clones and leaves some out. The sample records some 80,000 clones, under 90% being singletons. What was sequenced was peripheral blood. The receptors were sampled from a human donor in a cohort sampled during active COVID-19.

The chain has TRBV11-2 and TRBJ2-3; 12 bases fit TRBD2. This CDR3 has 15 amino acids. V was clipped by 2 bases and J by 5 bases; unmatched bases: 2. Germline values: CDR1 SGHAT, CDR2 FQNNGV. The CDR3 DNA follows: TGTGCCAGCAGCTTACTAGCGGGAGGGGGAGATACGCAGTATTTT. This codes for CASSLLAGGGDTQYF.

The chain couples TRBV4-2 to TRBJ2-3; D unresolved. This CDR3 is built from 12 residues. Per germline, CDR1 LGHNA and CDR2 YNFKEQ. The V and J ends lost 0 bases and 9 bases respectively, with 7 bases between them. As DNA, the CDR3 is TGTGCCAGCAGCCAAGACCGAGAGACGCAGTATTTT. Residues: CASSQDRETQYF.

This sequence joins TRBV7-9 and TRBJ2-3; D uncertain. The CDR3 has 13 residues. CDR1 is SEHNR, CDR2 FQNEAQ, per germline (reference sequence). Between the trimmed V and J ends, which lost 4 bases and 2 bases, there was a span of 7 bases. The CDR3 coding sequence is TGTGCCAGCAGCTCGGTGGTCACAGATACGCAGTATTTT. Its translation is CASSSVVTDTQYF.

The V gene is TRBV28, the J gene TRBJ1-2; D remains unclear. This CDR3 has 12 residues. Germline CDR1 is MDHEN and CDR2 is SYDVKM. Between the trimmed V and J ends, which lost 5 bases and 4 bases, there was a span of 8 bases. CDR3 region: CASSPNSYGYTF. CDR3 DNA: TGTGCCAGCAGTCCCAACAGCTATGGCTACACCTTC.

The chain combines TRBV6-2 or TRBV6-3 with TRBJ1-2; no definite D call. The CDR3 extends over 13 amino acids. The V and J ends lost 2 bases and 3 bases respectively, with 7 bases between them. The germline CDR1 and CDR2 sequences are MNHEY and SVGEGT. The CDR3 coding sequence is TGTGCCAGCAGTTACCTGGGAGACTATGGCTACACCTTC. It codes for CASSYLGDYGYTF.

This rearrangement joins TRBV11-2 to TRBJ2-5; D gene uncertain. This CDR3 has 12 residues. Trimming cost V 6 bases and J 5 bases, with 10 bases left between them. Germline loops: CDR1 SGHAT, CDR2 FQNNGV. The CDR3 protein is CASSRYGETQYF. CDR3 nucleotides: TGTGCCAGCAGTCGCTACGGGGAGACCCAGTACTTC.

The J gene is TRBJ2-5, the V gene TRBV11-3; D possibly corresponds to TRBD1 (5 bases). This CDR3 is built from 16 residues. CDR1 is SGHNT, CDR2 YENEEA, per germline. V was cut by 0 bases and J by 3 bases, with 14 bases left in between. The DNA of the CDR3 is TGTGCCAGCAGCTTAGAGGGGCCGTCCCCTAAAGAGACCCAGTACTTC. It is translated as CASSLEGPSPKETQYF.

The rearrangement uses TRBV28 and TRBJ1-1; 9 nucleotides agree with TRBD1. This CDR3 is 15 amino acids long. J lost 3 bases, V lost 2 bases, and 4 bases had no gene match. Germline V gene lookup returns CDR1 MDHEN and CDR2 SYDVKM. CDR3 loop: CASSLGTGWDTEAFF. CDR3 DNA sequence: TGTGCCAGCAGTTTAGGGACAGGGTGGGACACTGAAGCTTTCTTT.

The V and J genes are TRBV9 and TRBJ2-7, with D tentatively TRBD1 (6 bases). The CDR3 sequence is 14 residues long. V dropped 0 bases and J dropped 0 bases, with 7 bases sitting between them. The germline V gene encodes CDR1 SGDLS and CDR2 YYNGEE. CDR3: CASSVGQASYEQYF. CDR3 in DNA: TGTGCCAGCAGCGTAGGACAGGCCTCCTACGAGCAGTACTTC.

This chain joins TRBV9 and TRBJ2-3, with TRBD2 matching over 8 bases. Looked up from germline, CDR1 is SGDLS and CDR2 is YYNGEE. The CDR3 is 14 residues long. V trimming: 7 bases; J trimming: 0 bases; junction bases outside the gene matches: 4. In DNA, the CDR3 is TGTGCCAGCGCCCCTAGCGGGAGCACAGATACGCAGTATTTT. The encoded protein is CASAPSGSTDTQYF. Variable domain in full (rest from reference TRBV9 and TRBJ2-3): DSGVTQTPKHLITATGQRVTLRCSPRSGDLSVYWYQQSLDQGLQFLIQYYNGEERAKGNILERFSAQQFPDLHSELNLSSLELGDSALYFCASAPSGSTDTQYFGPGTRLTVL.

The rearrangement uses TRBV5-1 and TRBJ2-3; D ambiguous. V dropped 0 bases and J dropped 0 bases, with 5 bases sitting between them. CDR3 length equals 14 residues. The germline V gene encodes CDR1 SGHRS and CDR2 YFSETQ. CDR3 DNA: TGCGCCAGCAGCTTGGCCCTAAGCACAGATACGCAGTATTTT. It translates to CASSLALSTDTQYF. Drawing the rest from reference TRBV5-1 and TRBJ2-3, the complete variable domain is KAGVTQTPRYLIKTRGQQVTLSCSPISGHRSVSWYQQTPGQGLQFLFEYFSETQRNKGNFPGRFSGRQFSNSRSEMNVSTLELGDSALYLCASSLALSTDTQYFGPGTRLTVL.

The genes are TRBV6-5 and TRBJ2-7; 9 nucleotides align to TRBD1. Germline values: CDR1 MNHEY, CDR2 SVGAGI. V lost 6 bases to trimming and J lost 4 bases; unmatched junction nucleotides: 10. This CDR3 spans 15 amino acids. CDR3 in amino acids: CASSLTQTGGYEQYF. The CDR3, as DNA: TGTGCCAGCAGCCTAACTCAGACAGGGGGGTACGAGCAGTACTTC.

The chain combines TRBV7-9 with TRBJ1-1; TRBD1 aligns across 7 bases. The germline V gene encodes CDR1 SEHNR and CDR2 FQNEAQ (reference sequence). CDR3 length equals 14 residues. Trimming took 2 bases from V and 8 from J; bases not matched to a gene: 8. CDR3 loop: CASSLPKTGEEAFF. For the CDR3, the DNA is TGTGCCAGCAGCTTACCCAAAACAGGGGAAGAAGCTTTCTTT. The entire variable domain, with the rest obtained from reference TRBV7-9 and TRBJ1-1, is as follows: DTGVSQNPRHKITKRGQNVTFRCDPISEHNRLYWYRQTLGQGPEFLTYFQNEAQLEKSRLLSDRFSAERPKGSFSTLEIQRTEQGDSAMYLCASSLPKTGEEAFFGQGTRLTVV.

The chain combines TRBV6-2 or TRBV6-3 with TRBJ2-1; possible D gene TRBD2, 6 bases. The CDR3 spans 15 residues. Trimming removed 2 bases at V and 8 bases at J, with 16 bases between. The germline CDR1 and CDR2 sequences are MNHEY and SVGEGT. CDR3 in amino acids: CASSYGGGIIYEQFF. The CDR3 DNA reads TGTGCCAGCAGTTACGGTGGCGGGATCATCTATGAGCAGTTCTTC.

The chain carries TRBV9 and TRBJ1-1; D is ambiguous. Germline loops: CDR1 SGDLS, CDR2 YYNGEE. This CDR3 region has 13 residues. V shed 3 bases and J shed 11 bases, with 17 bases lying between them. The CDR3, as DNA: TGTGCCAGCAGCGCAGAAGACGAGGCTGGGGCTTTCTTT. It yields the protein CASSAEDEAGAFF. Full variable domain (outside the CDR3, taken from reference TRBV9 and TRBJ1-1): DSGVTQTPKHLITATGQRVTLRCSPRSGDLSVYWYQQSLDQGLQFLIQYYNGEERAKGNILERFSAQQFPDLHSELNLSSLELGDSALYFCASSAEDEAGAFFGQGTRLTVV.

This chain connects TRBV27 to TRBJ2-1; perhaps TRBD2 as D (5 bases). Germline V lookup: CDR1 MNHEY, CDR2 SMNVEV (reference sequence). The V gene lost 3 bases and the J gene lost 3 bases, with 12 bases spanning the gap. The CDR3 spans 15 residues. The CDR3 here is CASSFGSGIYNEQFF. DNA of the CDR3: TGTGCCAGCAGTTTTGGTTCGGGGATCTACAATGAGCAGTTCTTC.

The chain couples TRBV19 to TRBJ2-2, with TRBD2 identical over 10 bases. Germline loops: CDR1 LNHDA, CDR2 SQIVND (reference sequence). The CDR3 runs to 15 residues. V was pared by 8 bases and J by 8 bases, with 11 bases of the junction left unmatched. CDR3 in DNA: TGTGCCAGTGGGGCCAGCGGGAGGGCCCTTGGGGAGCTGTTTTTT. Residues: CASGASGRALGELFF.

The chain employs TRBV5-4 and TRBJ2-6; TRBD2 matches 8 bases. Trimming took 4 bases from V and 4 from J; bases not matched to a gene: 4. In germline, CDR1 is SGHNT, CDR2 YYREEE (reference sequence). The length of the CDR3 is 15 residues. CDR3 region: CASSREGTGANVLTF. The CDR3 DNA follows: TGTGCCAGCAGCCGGGAGGGGACAGGGGCCAACGTCCTGACTTTC.